Included here is one T cell receptor beta chain sequence, with context. Its cognate antigen is unknown. TCRdb reprocessed the 5' RACE reads and keeps a single row for each CDR3 protein, giving no DNA. The sample features about 380,000 distinct CDR3 sequences, with roughly 5.2% in its top ten. Germline CDR1 and CDR2: SGHAT and FQNNGV. CDR3 length equals 15 residues. This specimen comes from a study of T cells expressing NK-cell markers. Study-wide points: Of CD8+ T cells, 1.0-7.0% belonged to dominant NKG2C+ clonotypes in five or six donors. A few donors' CD3+CD56-NKG2C+ cells were dominated by the same clonotypes.

The J gene is TRBJ2-5, the V gene TRBV11-2; the TCRdb call, TRBD2, lacks DNA for checking. This clonotype was sampled from a man aged 18 to 70 in good health. Sequences were obtained from blood T cells: a sorted CD56 or NKG2C T cell subset, CD4+ or CD8+ T cells, or bulk PBMC T cells (not recorded which). The CDR3 is CASSSRAPGWETQYF.